This T cell receptor beta chain was captured by sequencing in a study of cytotoxic CD8 clonotypes in ibrutinib-treated CLL. Unmatched junction bases numbered 18, after V lost 3 bases and J lost 6 bases. The CDR3 is 20 residues long. The germline V gene has CDR1 KGHSH and CDR2 LQKENI. Deep sequencing aimed at 1 in 200,000 to 1 in 1 million T cells' resolution. The table came from immunoSEQ multiplex PCR; TCRdb's copy has only in-frame clones and leaves some out. Found here are more than 75,000 clones, approximately 77% of them singletons; the top ten hold around 25%. Study-wide findings and caveats: The clonality rise at ibrutinib response reflected private clonotype expansion.

With respect to this clone: No antigen is known for it.

The source was PBMCs, collected after 24 months of ibrutinib treatment. This sequence joins TRBV18 and TRBJ2-3, with 13 bases that match TRBD2. The receptor's source is a human donor with chronic lymphocytic leukemia. Written as DNA, the CDR3 is TGTGCCAGCTCACCCTATGAAATACCCGGGACTAGCGGGACCTGGGATACGCAGTATTTT. Encoded protein: CASSPYEIPGTSGTWDTQYF.